This T cell receptor (beta chain) was observed in a study of T cells in Graves' hyperthyroidism and ophthalmopathy. Study conclusions and caveats: Clonotypes that were expanded in thyroid above 0.001 mostly appeared in blood too.

Concerning this clonotype: What it binds is not known.

Germline lookup yields CDR1 SEHNR and CDR2 FQNEAQ (reference sequence). CDR3 size: 15 residues. V lost 5 bases and J lost 1, with 12 bases in between. What was amplified from RNA transcripts were TCR beta CDR3 regions. HTBI primers were the set used in a first-round RT-PCR of the TCR CDR3. TCRdb independently ran MiXCR on the multiplex PCR reads; one entry per CDR3 protein. The table lists 330,000 or so distinct CDR3 sequences, roughly 19% of them singletons. The chain recombines TRBV7-9 with TRBJ1-5; possible D gene TRBD1, 5 bases. This TCR was sampled from a man in his fifties with Graves' ophthalmopathy. The material sequenced was blood. CDR3 residues: CASSLGGRSNQPQHF. The CDR3 DNA follows: TGTGCCAGCAGCCTGGGGGGGAGGAGCAATCAGCCCCAGCATTTT.